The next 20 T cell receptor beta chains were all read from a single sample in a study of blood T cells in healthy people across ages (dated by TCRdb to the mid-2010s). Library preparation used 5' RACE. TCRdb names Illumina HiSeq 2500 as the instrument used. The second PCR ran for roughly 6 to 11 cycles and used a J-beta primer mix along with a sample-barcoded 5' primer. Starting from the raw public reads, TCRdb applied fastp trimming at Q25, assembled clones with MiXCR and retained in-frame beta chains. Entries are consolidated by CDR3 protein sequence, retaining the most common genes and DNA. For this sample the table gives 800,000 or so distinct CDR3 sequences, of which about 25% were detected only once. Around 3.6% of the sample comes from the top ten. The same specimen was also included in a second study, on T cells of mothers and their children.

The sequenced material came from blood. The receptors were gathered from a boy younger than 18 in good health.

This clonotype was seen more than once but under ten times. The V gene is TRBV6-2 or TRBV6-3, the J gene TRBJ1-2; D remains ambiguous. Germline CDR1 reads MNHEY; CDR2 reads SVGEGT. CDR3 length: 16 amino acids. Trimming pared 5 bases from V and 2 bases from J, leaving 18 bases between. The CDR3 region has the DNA TGTGCCAGCAGTAGAGGACCGCGGGGATTGAACTATGGCTACACCTTC. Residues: CASSRGPRGLNYGYTF.

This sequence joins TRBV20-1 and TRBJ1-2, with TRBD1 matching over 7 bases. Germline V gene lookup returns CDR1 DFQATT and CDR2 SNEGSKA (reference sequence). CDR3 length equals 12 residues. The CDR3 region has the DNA TGCAGCCACCGACAGGGAAAGTGGGGCTACACCTTC. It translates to CSHRQGKWGYTF.

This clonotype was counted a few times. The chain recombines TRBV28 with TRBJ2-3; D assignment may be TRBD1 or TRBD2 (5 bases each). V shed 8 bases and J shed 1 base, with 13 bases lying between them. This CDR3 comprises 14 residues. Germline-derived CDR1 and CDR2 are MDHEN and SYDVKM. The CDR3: CASSGLGGTDTQYF. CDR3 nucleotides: TGTGCCAGCTCGGGTTTGGGGGGCACAGATACGCAGTATTTT.

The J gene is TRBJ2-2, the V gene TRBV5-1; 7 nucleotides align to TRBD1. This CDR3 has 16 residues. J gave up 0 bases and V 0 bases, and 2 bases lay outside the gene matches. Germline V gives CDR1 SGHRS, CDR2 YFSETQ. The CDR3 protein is CASSLADRTNTGELFF. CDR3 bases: TGCGCCAGCAGCTTGGCGGACAGGACGAACACCGGGGAGCTGTTTTTT.

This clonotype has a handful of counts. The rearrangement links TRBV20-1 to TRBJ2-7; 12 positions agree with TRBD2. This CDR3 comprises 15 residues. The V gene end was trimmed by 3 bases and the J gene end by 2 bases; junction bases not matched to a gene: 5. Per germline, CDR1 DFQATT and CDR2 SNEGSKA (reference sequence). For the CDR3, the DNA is TGCAGTGCTAGTACTCTAGCGGGAGGGCCCTACGAGCAGTACTTC. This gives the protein CSASTLAGGPYEQYF.

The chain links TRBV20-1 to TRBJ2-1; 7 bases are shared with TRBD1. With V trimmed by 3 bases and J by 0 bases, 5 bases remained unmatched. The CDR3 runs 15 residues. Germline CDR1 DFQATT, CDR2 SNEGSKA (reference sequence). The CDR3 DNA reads TGCAGTGCTAGCCCACAGGGGAGCTCCTACAATGAGCAGTTCTTC. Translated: CSASPQGSSYNEQFF.

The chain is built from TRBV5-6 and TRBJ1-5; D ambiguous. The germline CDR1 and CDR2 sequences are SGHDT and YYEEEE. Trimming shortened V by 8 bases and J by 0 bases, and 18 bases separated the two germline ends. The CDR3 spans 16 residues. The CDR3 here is CASRSEGTPSNQPQHF. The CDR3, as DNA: TGTGCCAGTAGATCGGAGGGAACCCCTAGCAATCAGCCCCAGCATTTT.

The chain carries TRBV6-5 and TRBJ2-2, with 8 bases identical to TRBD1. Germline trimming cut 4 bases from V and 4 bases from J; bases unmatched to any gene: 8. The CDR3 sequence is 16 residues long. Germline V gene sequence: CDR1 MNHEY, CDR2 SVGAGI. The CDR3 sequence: CASSLQGVVRTGELFF. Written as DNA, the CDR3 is TGTGCCAGCAGTTTACAGGGGGTTGTACGCACCGGGGAGCTGTTTTTT.

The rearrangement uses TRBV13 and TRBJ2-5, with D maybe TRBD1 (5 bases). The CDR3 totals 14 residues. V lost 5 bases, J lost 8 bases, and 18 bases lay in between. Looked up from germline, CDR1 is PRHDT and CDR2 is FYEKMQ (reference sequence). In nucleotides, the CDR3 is TGTGCCAGCAGCCTCAAGGGGCGCAGGGAAACCCAGTACTTC. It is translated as CASSLKGRRETQYF.

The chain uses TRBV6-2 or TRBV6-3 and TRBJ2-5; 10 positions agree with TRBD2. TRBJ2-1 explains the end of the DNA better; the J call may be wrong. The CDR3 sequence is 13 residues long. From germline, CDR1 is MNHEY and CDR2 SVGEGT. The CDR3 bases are TGTGCCAGCACCTGGACTAGCGGATTTGGGCAGTTCTTC. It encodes CASTWTSGFGQFF.

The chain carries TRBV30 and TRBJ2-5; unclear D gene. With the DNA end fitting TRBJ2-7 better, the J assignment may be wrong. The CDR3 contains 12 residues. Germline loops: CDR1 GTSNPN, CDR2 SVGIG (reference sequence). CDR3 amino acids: CAWSQTSYEQYF. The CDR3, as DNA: TGTGCCTGGAGCCAGACCAGTTACGAGCAGTACTTC.

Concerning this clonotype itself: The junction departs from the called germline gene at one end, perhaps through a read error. The CDR3: CSVEWQGAEETLYF. The CDR3 region has the DNA TGCAGCGTTGAATGGCAGGGGGCGGAGGAGACCCTGTACTTC. The chain recombines TRBV29-1 with TRBJ2-5; 8 nucleotides align to TRBD1. The CDR3 extends over 14 amino acids. The germline V gene encodes CDR1 SQVTM and CDR2 ANQGSEA.

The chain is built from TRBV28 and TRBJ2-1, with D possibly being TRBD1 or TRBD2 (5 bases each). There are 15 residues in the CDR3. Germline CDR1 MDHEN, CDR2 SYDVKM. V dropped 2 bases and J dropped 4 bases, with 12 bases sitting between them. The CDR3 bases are TGTGCCAGCAGTTTAGCTCGGGGACCTTACAATGAGCAGTTCTTC. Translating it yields CASSLARGPYNEQFF.

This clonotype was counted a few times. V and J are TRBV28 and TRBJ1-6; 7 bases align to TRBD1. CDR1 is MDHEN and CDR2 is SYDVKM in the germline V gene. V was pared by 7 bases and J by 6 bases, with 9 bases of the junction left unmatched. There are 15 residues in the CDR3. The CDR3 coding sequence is TGTGCCAGCATTACCGCCGGGACAGCTAATTCACCCCTCCACTTT. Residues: CASITAGTANSPLHF.

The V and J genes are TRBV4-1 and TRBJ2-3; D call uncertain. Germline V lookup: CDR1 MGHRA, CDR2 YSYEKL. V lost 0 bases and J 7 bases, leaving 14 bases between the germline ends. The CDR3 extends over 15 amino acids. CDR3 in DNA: TGCGCCAGCAGCCAAGATGCCCCGACTGGTAATACGCAGTATTTT. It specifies CASSQDAPTGNTQYF.

CDR3 amino acids: CASRRAGDSYEQYF. Written as DNA, the CDR3 is TGCGCCAGCAGAAGAGCGGGAGACTCCTACGAGCAGTACTTC. The chain recombines TRBV5-1 with TRBJ2-7; 8 positions agree with TRBD2. The CDR3 has 14 residues. Germline lookup yields CDR1 SGHRS and CDR2 YFSETQ. J gave up 0 bases and V 5 bases, and 4 bases lay outside the gene matches.

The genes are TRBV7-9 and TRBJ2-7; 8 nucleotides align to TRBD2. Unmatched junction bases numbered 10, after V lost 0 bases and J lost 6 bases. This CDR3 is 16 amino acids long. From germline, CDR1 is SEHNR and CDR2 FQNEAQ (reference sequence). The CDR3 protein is CASSLAKGLVLIEQYF. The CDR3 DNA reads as TGTGCCAGCAGCTTAGCGAAGGGACTAGTGTTGATCGAGCAGTACTTC. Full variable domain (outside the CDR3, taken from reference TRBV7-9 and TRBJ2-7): DTGVSQNPRHKITKRGQNVTFRCDPISEHNRLYWYRQTLGQGPEFLTYFQNEAQLEKSRLLSDRFSAERPKGSFSTLEIQRTEQGDSAMYLCASSLAKGLVLIEQYFGPGTRLTVT.

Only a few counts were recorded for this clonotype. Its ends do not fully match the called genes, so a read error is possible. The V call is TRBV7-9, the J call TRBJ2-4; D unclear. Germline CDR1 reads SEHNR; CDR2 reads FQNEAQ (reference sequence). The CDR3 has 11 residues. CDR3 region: CAGSLERIQYF. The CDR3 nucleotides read TGTGCCGGCAGCTTAGAAAGAATTCAGTACTTC.

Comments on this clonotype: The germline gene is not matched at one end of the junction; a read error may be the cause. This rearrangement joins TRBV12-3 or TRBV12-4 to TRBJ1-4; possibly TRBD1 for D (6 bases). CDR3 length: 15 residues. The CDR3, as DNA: TGTGCCGGCAGTCCCCAATACCGGACAGTTGAAAAACTGTTTTTT. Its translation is CAGSPQYRTVEKLFF.

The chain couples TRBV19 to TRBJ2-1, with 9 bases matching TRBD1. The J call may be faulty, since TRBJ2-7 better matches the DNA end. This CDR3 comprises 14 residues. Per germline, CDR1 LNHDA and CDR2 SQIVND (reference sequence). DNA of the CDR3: TGTGCCAGTAGTGGGGGACAGGGAACGGACGAGCAGTACTTC. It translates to CASSGGQGTDEQYF.